Listed below are T cell receptor beta chains from one sample, sequenced in a study of CD4 T cells in relation to SARS-CoV-2 and coronaviruses. Data came from immunoSEQ multiplex PCR; TCRdb stores just in-frame clones and leaves some out. This sample has just under 65,000 clones, with 85% to 95% found just once. The sequenced sample consisted of naive CD4+ T cells from PBMCs. The source of these receptors is a human donor in good health. The CDR3 runs from the conserved cysteine through the conserved F or W. The order of the fields is clone size, D gene, V gene, CDR3 length, J gene, CDR3 DNA, CDR3 protein. The D gene is left open where the match is weak. Clone size is stated in some rows and not others, as once, few, many or a class when expanded.

clone size: -
D gene: -
V gene: TRBV30
CDR3 length: 14
J gene: TRBJ2-7
CDR3 DNA: TGTGCCTGGAGTGTGGCGGGGGCATTTCGCGAGCAGTACTTC
CDR3 protein: CAWSVAGAFREQYF

clone size: -
D gene: -
V gene: TRBV30
CDR3 length: 13
J gene: TRBJ1-5
CDR3 DNA: TGTGCCTGGAGTCTTACTTCTAATCAGCCCCAGCATTTT
CDR3 protein: CAWSLTSNQPQHF

clone size: -
D gene: TRBD2
V gene: TRBV7-9
CDR3 length: 17
J gene: TRBJ2-5
CDR3 DNA: TGTGCCAGCAGCTTGTCCGGGACTAGCGGGAGCAGGGAGACCCAGTACTTC
CDR3 protein: CASSLSGTSGSRETQYF

clone size: once
D gene: TRBD2
V gene: TRBV3-1/TRBV3-2
CDR3 length: 19
J gene: TRBJ2-5
CDR3 DNA: TGTGCCAGCAGCCTAGAAGCCGACCCGGGACTAGCGGGGCAAGAGACCCAGTACTTC
CDR3 protein: CASSLEADPGLAGQETQYF

clone size: -
D gene: -
V gene: TRBV6-1
CDR3 length: 14
J gene: TRBJ2-7
CDR3 DNA: TGTGCCAGCAGTGAATCGGGAAACTTCTACGAGCAGTACTTC
CDR3 protein: CASSESGNFYEQYF

clone size: -
D gene: TRBD2
V gene: TRBV2
CDR3 length: 16
J gene: TRBJ2-3
CDR3 DNA: TGTGCCAGCAGTGATGTAGCGGGAGTCGAAACAGATACGCAGTATTTT
CDR3 protein: CASSDVAGVETDTQYF

clone size: -
D gene: TRBD1
V gene: TRBV18
CDR3 length: 17
J gene: TRBJ1-1
CDR3 DNA: TGTGCCAGCTCACCATGGGGGCTCCAGGGGGCCGTAACTGAAGCTTTCTTT
CDR3 protein: CASSPWGLQGAVTEAFF

clone size: few
D gene: -
V gene: TRBV5-1
CDR3 length: 13
J gene: TRBJ2-7
CDR3 DNA: TGCGCCAGCAGCTCAACAGGGTTGCGCGAGCAGTACTTC
CDR3 protein: CASSSTGLREQYF

clone size: -
D gene: -
V gene: TRBV28
CDR3 length: 15
J gene: TRBJ1-5
CDR3 DNA: TGTGCCAGCAGTTTAGTGGCTACAAGCAATCAGCCCCAGCATTTT
CDR3 protein: CASSLVATSNQPQHF

clone size: -
D gene: -
V gene: TRBV28
CDR3 length: 14
J gene: TRBJ1-4
CDR3 DNA: TGTGCCAGCAGCCCGGGGGGCCGGGATGAAAAACTGTTTTTT
CDR3 protein: CASSPGGRDEKLFF

clone size: -
D gene: TRBD1
V gene: TRBV18
CDR3 length: 16
J gene: TRBJ2-3
CDR3 DNA: TGTGCCAGCTCCCTACTCGGACAGGGTGGCACAGATACGCAGTATTTT
CDR3 protein: CASSLLGQGGTDTQYF

clone size: -
D gene: -
V gene: TRBV28
CDR3 length: 15
J gene: TRBJ1-5
CDR3 DNA: TGTGCCAGCACGTCGGCCGGGGCAGAAAATCAGCCCCAGCATTTT
CDR3 protein: CASTSAGAENQPQHF

clone size: -
D gene: TRBD2
V gene: TRBV28
CDR3 length: 17
J gene: TRBJ2-3
CDR3 DNA: TGTGCCAGCAGCCGGCGATGGACTAGCGGGAGATCAGATACGCAGTATTTT
CDR3 protein: CASSRRWTSGRSDTQYF

clone size: -
D gene: TRBD1
V gene: TRBV27
CDR3 length: 16
J gene: TRBJ2-7
CDR3 DNA: TGTGCCAGCAGTTTATACGGGGACAGGACAATCTACGAGCAGTACTTC
CDR3 protein: CASSLYGDRTIYEQYF

clone size: once
D gene: -
V gene: TRBV7-8
CDR3 length: 13
J gene: TRBJ1-1
CDR3 DNA: TGTGCCAGCAGCTTGAAGGGGTCCACTGAAGCTTTCTTT
CDR3 protein: CASSLKGSTEAFF

clone size: -
D gene: TRBD1
V gene: TRBV5-6
CDR3 length: 15
J gene: TRBJ2-1
CDR3 DNA: TGTGCCAGCAGCTCGGGACAGGGGTCCTACAATGAGCAGTTCTTC
CDR3 protein: CASSSGQGSYNEQFF

clone size: -
D gene: -
V gene: TRBV18
CDR3 length: 13
J gene: TRBJ2-7
CDR3 DNA: TGTGCCAGCTCACCACGGGGGTCCTACGAGCAGTACTTC
CDR3 protein: CASSPRGSYEQYF

clone size: -
D gene: TRBD2
V gene: TRBV24-1
CDR3 length: 15
J gene: TRBJ2-3
CDR3 DNA: TGTGCCACCAGTGACGGGGGGGCAGGAACAGATACGCAGTATTTT
CDR3 protein: CATSDGGAGTDTQYF

clone size: -
D gene: -
V gene: TRBV7-8
CDR3 length: 14
J gene: TRBJ1-6
CDR3 DNA: TGTGCCAGCAGCTTAGGCAGGGATGGCTCACCCCTCCACTTT
CDR3 protein: CASSLGRDGSPLHF

clone size: -
D gene: TRBD1
V gene: TRBV4-1
CDR3 length: 15
J gene: TRBJ1-1
CDR3 DNA: TGCGCCAGCAGCATACCGGGACAGACGAACACTGAAGCTTTCTTT
CDR3 protein: CASSIPGQTNTEAFF

clone size: -
D gene: -
V gene: TRBV24-1
CDR3 length: 15
J gene: TRBJ1-5
CDR3 DNA: TGTGCCACCAGTGATCGGGCCGAAGCCAATCAGCCCCAGCATTTT
CDR3 protein: CATSDRAEANQPQHF

clone size: once
D gene: TRBD2
V gene: TRBV5-1
CDR3 length: 14
J gene: TRBJ2-4
CDR3 DNA: TGCGCCAGCGGACTAGCGGGAGCAACGAACATTCAGTACTTC
CDR3 protein: CASGLAGATNIQYF

clone size: -
D gene: -
V gene: TRBV28
CDR3 length: 17
J gene: TRBJ1-5
CDR3 DNA: TGTGCCAGCAGTTCCCCGCGGACAGTAGGATTAAATCAGCCCCAGCATTTT
CDR3 protein: CASSSPRTVGLNQPQHF

clone size: once
D gene: -
V gene: TRBV30
CDR3 length: 13
J gene: TRBJ2-2
CDR3 DNA: TGTGCCTGGATGATGAGTCCCACCGGGGAGCTGTTTTTT
CDR3 protein: CAWMMSPTGELFF

clone size: once
D gene: -
V gene: TRBV5-8
CDR3 length: 16
J gene: TRBJ2-3
CDR3 DNA: TGTGCCAGCAGCCAAACCGGACTCGCCCTCACAGATACGCAGTATTTT
CDR3 protein: CASSQTGLALTDTQYF

clone size: -
D gene: TRBD2
V gene: TRBV15
CDR3 length: 15
J gene: TRBJ2-1
CDR3 DNA: TGTGCCACCAGCAGCCTAGCGGGACTCTACAATGAGCAGTTCTTC
CDR3 protein: CATSSLAGLYNEQFF

clone size: -
D gene: TRBD1
V gene: TRBV7-7
CDR3 length: 15
J gene: TRBJ2-1
CDR3 DNA: TGTGCCAGCAGCCCCGGGACAGGGACTTACAATGAGCAGTTCTTC
CDR3 protein: CASSPGTGTYNEQFF

clone size: -
D gene: -
V gene: TRBV3-1/TRBV3-2
CDR3 length: 14
J gene: TRBJ2-1
CDR3 DNA: TGTGCCAGCAGCCAACCCGGAACAGATAATGAGCAGTTCTTC
CDR3 protein: CASSQPGTDNEQFF

clone size: -
D gene: -
V gene: TRBV28
CDR3 length: 16
J gene: TRBJ1-2
CDR3 DNA: TGTGCCAGCAGTACTTCAGACAGAAAACCCAACTATGGCTACACCTTC
CDR3 protein: CASSTSDRKPNYGYTF

clone size: -
D gene: -
V gene: TRBV2
CDR3 length: 14
J gene: TRBJ1-5
CDR3 DNA: TGTGCCAGCAGTTCCTGGGCGCCTGGTGGGCCCCAGCATTTT
CDR3 protein: CASSSWAPGGPQHF

clone size: -
D gene: -
V gene: TRBV12-3/TRBV12-4
CDR3 length: 12
J gene: TRBJ2-7
CDR3 DNA: TGTGCCAGCAGTTTTCGTTTGGGGGAGCAGTACTTC
CDR3 protein: CASSFRLGEQYF

clone size: -
D gene: -
V gene: TRBV4-2
CDR3 length: 11
J gene: TRBJ2-7
CDR3 DNA: TGTGCCAGCAGCTCCCAGATAGAGCAGTACTTC
CDR3 protein: CASSSQIEQYF

clone size: -
D gene: TRBD2
V gene: TRBV7-2
CDR3 length: 17
J gene: TRBJ2-5
CDR3 DNA: TGTGCCAGCAGCTCCTACCCGGGACTAGCGGTTCGGGAGACCCAGTACTTC
CDR3 protein: CASSSYPGLAVRETQYF

clone size: -
D gene: TRBD1
V gene: TRBV20-1
CDR3 length: 11
J gene: TRBJ1-5
CDR3 DNA: TGCAGTGCTGGTAACCGGGACAGCCCGTATTTT
CDR3 protein: CSAGNRDSPYF

clone size: -
D gene: -
V gene: TRBV3-1/TRBV3-2
CDR3 length: 12
J gene: TRBJ2-7
CDR3 DNA: TGTGCCAGCAGCCAAGCCTACTACGAGCAGTACTTC
CDR3 protein: CASSQAYYEQYF

clone size: -
D gene: -
V gene: TRBV28
CDR3 length: 13
J gene: TRBJ2-5
CDR3 DNA: TGTGCCAGCAGTGGGGGGACCCGGGAGACCCAGTACTTC
CDR3 protein: CASSGGTRETQYF

clone size: -
D gene: TRBD1
V gene: TRBV7-9
CDR3 length: 12
J gene: TRBJ2-7
CDR3 DNA: TGTGCCAGCAGCTTAGACCGGGACAGGGCGTACTTC
CDR3 protein: CASSLDRDRAYF

clone size: -
D gene: -
V gene: TRBV24-1
CDR3 length: 15
J gene: TRBJ1-2
CDR3 DNA: TGTGCCACCAGTGATCCGCGGGCCCCAAACTATGGCTACACCTTC
CDR3 protein: CATSDPRAPNYGYTF

clone size: -
D gene: -
V gene: TRBV7-9
CDR3 length: 13
J gene: TRBJ2-7
CDR3 DNA: TGTGCCAGCAGCTTAGAGGCGGCCTACGAGCAGTACTTC
CDR3 protein: CASSLEAAYEQYF

clone size: -
D gene: -
V gene: TRBV6-6
CDR3 length: 15
J gene: TRBJ2-1
CDR3 DNA: TGTGCCAGCAGCCACAAACAGGGAATCCACAATGAGCAGTTCTTC
CDR3 protein: CASSHKQGIHNEQFF

clone size: -
D gene: -
V gene: TRBV7-8
CDR3 length: 15
J gene: TRBJ1-4
CDR3 DNA: TGTGCCAGCAGCTTAGGCGGAGGGAGGCGTGAAAAACTGTTTTTT
CDR3 protein: CASSLGGGRREKLFF

clone size: -
D gene: -
V gene: TRBV29-1
CDR3 length: 15
J gene: TRBJ2-5
CDR3 DNA: TGCAGCGTTGTAAATCAGGGGATTCTACAAGAGACCCAGTACTTC
CDR3 protein: CSVVNQGILQETQYF

clone size: -
D gene: -
V gene: TRBV5-1
CDR3 length: 15
J gene: TRBJ1-4
CDR3 DNA: TGCGCCAGCAGCTTGGGCAGGACAAGTAATGAAAAACTGTTTTTT
CDR3 protein: CASSLGRTSNEKLFF